This passage covers 13 T cell receptor beta chains from one sample sequenced in a study of blood T cell repertoires in COVID-19. Profiled with immunoSEQ multiplex PCR; TCRdb holds only in-frame clones, not every one. The table has tens of thousands of clones, roughly 89% seen once. Sequencing was done on a sample of peripheral blood. The receptors stem from a woman between 50 and 59 years old in a cohort sampled during active COVID-19.

The rearrangement links TRBV9 to TRBJ2-1; TRBD2 is a possible D gene (6 bases). The CDR3 runs to 15 residues. V lost 0 bases to trimming and J lost 10 bases, with 17 bases between them. Germline CDR1 and CDR2: SGDLS and YYNGEE. The CDR3 sequence: CASSVAHNPGGEQFF. In nucleotides, the CDR3 is TGTGCCAGCAGCGTAGCCCATAACCCCGGAGGGGAGCAGTTCTTC.

CDR3 nucleotides: TGCAGCGTTGATCTAGCGGGAGGGCCATATGGGACCCAGTACTTC. It codes for CSVDLAGGPYGTQYF. The chain couples TRBV29-1 to TRBJ2-5; 12 bases agree with TRBD2. The CDR3 runs 15 residues. After removal of 3 bases from V and 7 bases from J, the junction contained 9 bases not matched to a gene. Per the germline V gene, CDR1 is SQVTM and CDR2 is ANQGSEA.

The V and J genes are TRBV12-3 or TRBV12-4 and TRBJ2-7; a possible D gene is TRBD2 (5 bases). The CDR3 is made up of 13 amino acids. V shed 4 bases and J shed 3 bases, with 10 bases lying between them. CDR3 DNA: TGTGCCAGCAGTTACGCTAGCTACTACGAGCAGTACTTC. It yields the protein CASSYASYYEQYF.

This chain connects TRBV27 to TRBJ1-3; D is perhaps TRBD1 (5 bases). The CDR3 length is 14 residues. CDR1 and CDR2 from the germline V gene are MNHEY and SMNVEV (reference sequence). Between the trimmed V and J ends, which lost 4 bases and 4 bases, there was a span of 11 bases. CDR3 in DNA: TGTGCCAGCAGTTCACCAGGGTTGGGAAACACCATATATTTT. Its translation: CASSSPGLGNTIYF.

This chain connects TRBV14 to TRBJ2-7, with D possibly TRBD2 on 5 matching bases. The V end lost 8 bases, the J end lost 3 bases, and 8 bases lay between the germline ends. CDR1 is SGHDN, CDR2 FVKESK, per germline. The CDR3 has 11 amino acids. Here the CDR3 DNA reads TGTGCCAGCTGGAGCGGCTACGAGCAGTACTTC. This codes for CASWSGYEQYF. Looking up the rest from reference TRBV14 and TRBJ2-7 gives the full variable domain: EAGVTQFPSHSVIEKGQTVTLRCDPISGHDNLYWYRRVMGKEIKFLLHFVKESKQDESGMPNNRFLAERTGGTYSTLKVQPAELEDSGVYFCASWSGYEQYFGPGTRLTVT.

This chain links TRBV5-1 with TRBJ2-1, with TRBD1 identical over 7 bases. V shed 3 bases, J shed 5 bases, and the junction held 5 bases outside the gene matches. Germline CDR1 is SGHRS and CDR2 is YFSETQ. This CDR3 has 14 amino acids. CDR3 sequence (DNA): TGCGCCAGCAGCTCCGGGACAGCTAACAATGAGCAGTTCTTC. Amino acids: CASSSGTANNEQFF.

The rearrangement uses TRBV6-5 and TRBJ1-5; no definite D call. The CDR3 consists of 14 residues. The V end lost 5 bases, the J end lost 7 bases, and 15 bases lay between the germline ends. Germline V lookup: CDR1 MNHEY, CDR2 SVGAGI. The CDR3 here is CASSRDTIYQPQHF. As DNA, the CDR3 is TGTGCCAGCAGTCGCGATACTATTTACCAGCCCCAGCATTTT.

The chain uses TRBV11-2 and TRBJ2-7; 9 bases agree with TRBD1. The germline gives CDR1 SGHAT, CDR2 FQNNGV. The CDR3 has 14 residues. V was clipped by 6 bases and J by 6 bases; unmatched bases: 9. DNA for the CDR3: TGTGCCAGCAGTCACGGGACAGGGCGCGTCGAGCAGTACTTC. Translated, it gives CASSHGTGRVEQYF. The full variable domain, rest sourced from reference TRBV11-2 and TRBJ2-7, is EAGVAQSPRYKIIEKRQSVAFWCNPISGHATLYWYQQILGQGPKLLIQFQNNGVVDDSQLPKDRFSAERLKGVDSTLKIQPAKLEDSAVYLCASSHGTGRVEQYFGPGTRLTVT.

The chain has TRBV10-3 and TRBJ1-6; possibly TRBD1 for D (6 bases). CDR3 length: 13 residues. The germline gives CDR1 ENHRY, CDR2 SYGVKD. V lost 11 bases and J lost 5, with 13 bases in between. CDR3 in amino acids: CAVGGGDNSPLHF. In nucleotides, the CDR3 is TGTGCCGTGGGAGGGGGGGATAATTCACCCCTCCACTTT.

In its sample, this clone was seen a few times. The rearrangement uses TRBV2 and TRBJ1-5; 8 bases agree with TRBD1. The CDR3 runs 16 residues. Germline V lookup: CDR1 SNHLY, CDR2 FYNNEI. V dropped 2 bases and J dropped 1; count of bases not matched to a gene: 4. In DNA, the CDR3 is TGTGCCAGCAGTGAAAGGGGACAGGAGAGCAATCAGCCCCAGCATTTT. This gives the protein CASSERGQESNQPQHF.

The CDR3 sequence is CASSPPSGKTQYF. Written as DNA, the CDR3 is TGTGCCAGCTCACCCCCTAGTGGAAAGACCCAGTACTTC. The rearrangement links TRBV18 to TRBJ2-5; D is unclear. Germline values: CDR1 KGHSH, CDR2 LQKENI. The CDR3 covers 13 residues. V gave up 3 bases and J gave up 6 bases, with 11 bases separating them.

This chain links TRBV28 with TRBJ2-3; weak D call: TRBD2 (6 bases). With 4 bases removed from V and 0 bases from J, the gap between germline ends came to 17 bases. The CDR3 has 17 amino acids. Germline-derived CDR1 and CDR2 are MDHEN and SYDVKM. The CDR3 DNA is TGTGCCAGCAGTTCCCCTAGGGCGGGGCATAGCACAGATACGCAGTATTTT. This encodes CASSSPRAGHSTDTQYF.

This chain uses TRBV9 with TRBJ1-4, with TRBD1 identical over 8 bases. Germline lookup yields CDR1 SGDLS and CDR2 YYNGEE. The trim removed 0 bases at V and 8 bases at J, leaving 6 bases unmatched. This CDR3 region has 15 residues. The CDR3 region has the DNA TGTGCCAGCAGCGTAGGTGGACAGGGTGGAGAAAAACTGTTTTTT. It yields the protein CASSVGGQGGEKLFF.